This T cell receptor beta chain was identified in a study of cytomegalovirus exposure and HLA in healthy donors. Study-wide findings and caveats: The study found most TCR sequences rare, yet found some public TCRs in many donors. CMV antigen specificity was confirmed in vitro for a few CMV-associated chains. The study listed approximately 160 cytomegalovirus-associated TCR beta chains.

Some clones are missing from TCRdb's copy, which holds only in-frame ones; the method was immunoSEQ multiplex PCR. The data contain about 120,000 clones, about 88% of them seen just once; the ten biggest clones take up 4% to 5.5%. V gave up 2 bases and J gave up 0 bases, with 5 bases separating them. The CDR3 extends over 13 amino acids. Germline V gives CDR1 MNHEY, CDR2 SVGAGI. In the case of this clone: The antigen remains undetermined.

The donors formed part of the approximately 110-subject validation cohort, distinct from the roughly 620-subject first cohort. The clonotype comes from a man between 18 and 35 years old in good health and CMV-seropositive. The chain is built from TRBV6-5 and TRBJ2-7; the D is unclear. Sequencing used PBMCs. DNA for the CDR3: TGTGCCAGCAGTTACAGTAGCTCCTACGAGCAGTACTTC. This gives the protein CASSYSSSYEQYF.